This T cell receptor beta chain emerged from a study of CXCR3-negative and CXCR3-positive naive CD8 T cells (dated by TCRdb to the late 2010s). With respect to the entire study: In total, 130 million to 150 million TRB reads were obtained, or roughly 1.5 +/- 0.3 million reads per library. Data from roughly eleven donors, pooled across two independent experiments, went into the diversity and physicochemical repertoire analyses. TRBV-TRBJ cluster analysis included naive subsets from roughly 5 donors and memory cells from 3 donors.

Each CD8+ T cell subset was flow-sorted in triplicate, and 300,000 to 350,000 cells per subset were placed directly into RLT lysis buffer. Naive CD8+ T cells were defined stringently as CD45RO-CCR7+CD27+CD95- to exclude memory contaminants. Standard density gradient centrifugation was used to isolate peripheral blood mononuclear cells from buffy coats. A FACSAria III was used to flow-sort naive CD8+ T cells into CXCR3-negative and CXCR3-positive populations. Total RNA was extracted from sorted cells using an RNeasy Mini Kit. TCRdb shows the sequencer as NextSeq 550. The Human TCR Profiling Kit (MiLaboratory) was used to prepare UMI-labeled 5' RACE TRB cDNA libraries. The full amount of extracted RNA was used for cDNA synthesis, and the full amount of resulting cDNA was used for PCR amplification. Libraries were prepared in parallel using an identical number of PCR cycles. The authors' analysis ran thus. MIGEC and MiXCR extracted about 50,000 +/- 10,000 unique UMI-labeled TRB cDNA molecules per library, requiring at least two reads per UMI. On average, each library contained roughly 40,000 +/- 10,000 functional in-frame TRB CDR3 nucleotide clonotypes without stop codons. After downsampling to 5000 UMI-labeled TRB molecules per sample, diversity metrics, including normalized Shannon-Wiener and Chao1, were computed in VDJtools. For the central five CDR3 residues, VDJtools calculated physicochemical properties weighted by clonotype size, namely interaction energy, strength, volume and Kidera factor 4. Following TCRdb reprocessing, every CDR3 protein sequence forms one entry, and DNA is not provided. V and J calls and clone size were set by TCRdb, not the authors. This sample's clone table shows 5,000 to 6,500 distinct CDR3 sequences. About 2% of the sample is in the top ten clones.

Remarks on this clonotype: The antigen it recognizes is unknown.

The germline V gene sets CDR1 to SNHLY and CDR2 to FYNNEI. The CDR3 numbers 16 residues from cysteine through phenylalanine. The record lacks a DNA sequence. Points the paper makes about the study in general: Both naive subsets had comparably high repertoire diversity, while memory CD8+ T cells had much lower repertoire diversity. Similar TRBV-TRBJ usage was shown by naive CXCR3-negative and CXCR3-positive cells from the same donor, whereas distinct patterns were shown by memory cells. Freshly isolated PBMCs were used for most assays because CXCR3 expression went down partially after cryopreservation. Because surface CD5, which is linked to self-reactivity in mice, was comparable between the naive subsets, TCR interaction strength was also inferred from the physicochemical properties of TRB CDR3s. Compared with CXCR3-negative naive cells, CXCR3-positive naive cells had TRB CDR3s with higher hydrophobicity (lower Kidera factor 4), lower energy, and higher strength and volume indices.

The sample comprised naive CXCR3- CD8+ T cells from blood. According to the study, the label for this sample's cell subset or site signals: CD45RO-CCR7+CD27+CD95- naive CD8+ T cells lacking CXCR3 (TNR3-). This sequence was found in a human donor in good health. Some clones in this sample may be carry-over from other donors' samples. Recombination connected TRBV2 to TRBJ2-1; without DNA, the TCRdb call of TRBD2 cannot be checked. This receptor has the CDR3 CASSEFGDSLGNEQFF.